This T cell receptor beta chain was retrieved from a study of T cell responses to AZD1222 COVID-19 vaccine. Overall study: The analysis combined second doses at about 4 or about 12 weeks.

Note on this clone: The antigen is undetermined.

Findings and limits, study-wide: No repertoire was sampled before or during the peak T cell response, only after it. Clonal diversity was possibly underestimated; the donors were predominantly white British and more often female. Targets within unmutated variant regions were reportedly found for nearly half of spike-specific TCRs.

TCRdb keeps only in-frame clones here, not all; method: immunoSEQ multiplex PCR. The sample includes over 70,000 clones, approximately 91% of them seen just once. The V and J ends lost 0 bases and 4 bases respectively, with 14 bases between them. The CDR3 has 16 amino acids. CDR1 SGDLS and CDR2 YYNGEE come from the germline V gene. Sequenced material: peripheral blood, taken on day 0 of AZD1222 vaccination. The chain is built from TRBV9 and TRBJ1-3; TRBD1 is a possible D gene (5 bases). This receptor was identified in an adult in good health. This CDR3 reads CASSVADSLPGNTIYF. CDR3 DNA sequence: TGTGCCAGCAGCGTAGCTGACAGTCTCCCCGGAAACACCATATATTTT.